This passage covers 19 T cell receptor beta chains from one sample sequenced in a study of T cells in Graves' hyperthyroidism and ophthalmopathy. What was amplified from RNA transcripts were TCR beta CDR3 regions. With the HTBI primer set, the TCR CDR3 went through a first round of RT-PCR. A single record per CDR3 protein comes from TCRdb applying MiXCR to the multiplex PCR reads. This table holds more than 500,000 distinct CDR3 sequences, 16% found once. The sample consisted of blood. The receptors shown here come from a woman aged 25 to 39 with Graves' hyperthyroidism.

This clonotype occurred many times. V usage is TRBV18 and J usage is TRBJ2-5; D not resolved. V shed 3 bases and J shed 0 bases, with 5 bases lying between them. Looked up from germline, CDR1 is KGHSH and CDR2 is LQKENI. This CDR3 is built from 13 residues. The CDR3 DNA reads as TGTGCCAGCTCACCCCAGTACCAAGAGACCCAGTACTTC. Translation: CASSPQYQETQYF.

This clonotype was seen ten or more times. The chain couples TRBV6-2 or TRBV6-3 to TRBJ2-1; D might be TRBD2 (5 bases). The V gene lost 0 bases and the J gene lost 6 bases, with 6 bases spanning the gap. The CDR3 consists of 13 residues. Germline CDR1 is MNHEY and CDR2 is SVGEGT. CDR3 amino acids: CASSYSDFNEQFF. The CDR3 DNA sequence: TGTGCCAGCAGTTACTCGGACTTCAATGAGCAGTTCTTC.

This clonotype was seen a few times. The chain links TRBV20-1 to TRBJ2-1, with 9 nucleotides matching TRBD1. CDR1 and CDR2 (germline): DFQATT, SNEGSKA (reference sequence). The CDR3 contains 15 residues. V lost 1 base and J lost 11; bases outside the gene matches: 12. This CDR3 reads CSARGMDRGSSKQFF. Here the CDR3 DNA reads TGCAGTGCTAGAGGAATGGACAGGGGATCTTCGAAGCAGTTCTTC.

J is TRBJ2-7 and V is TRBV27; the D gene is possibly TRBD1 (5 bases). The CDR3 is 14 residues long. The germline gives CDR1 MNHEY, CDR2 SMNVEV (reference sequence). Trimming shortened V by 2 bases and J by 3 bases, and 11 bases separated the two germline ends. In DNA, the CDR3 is TGTGCCAGCAGTTTACTGGGCAGGGACTACGAGCAGTACTTC. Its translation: CASSLLGRDYEQYF.

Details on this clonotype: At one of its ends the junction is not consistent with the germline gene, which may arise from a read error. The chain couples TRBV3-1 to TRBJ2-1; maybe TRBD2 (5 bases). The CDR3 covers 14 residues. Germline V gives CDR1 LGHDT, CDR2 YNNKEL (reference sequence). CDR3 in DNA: TGTGCCAGCAGTCGTAGCGAATTGGGCAATGAGCAGTCCTTC. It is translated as CASSRSELGNEQSF.

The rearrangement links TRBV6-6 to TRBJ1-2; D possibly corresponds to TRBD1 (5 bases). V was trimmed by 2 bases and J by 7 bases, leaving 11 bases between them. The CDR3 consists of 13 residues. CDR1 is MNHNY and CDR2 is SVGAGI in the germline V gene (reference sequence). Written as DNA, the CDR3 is TGTGCCAGCAGTTACGGGGGATATGGTGGCTACACCTTC. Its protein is CASSYGGYGGYTF.

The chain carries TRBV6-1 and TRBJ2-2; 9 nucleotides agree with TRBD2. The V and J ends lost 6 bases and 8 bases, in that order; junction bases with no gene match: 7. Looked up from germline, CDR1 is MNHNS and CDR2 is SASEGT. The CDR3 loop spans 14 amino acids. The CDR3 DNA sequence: TGTGCCAGCAGACCGGGACTAGCTCTTGGGGAGCTGTTTTTT. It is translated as CASRPGLALGELFF.

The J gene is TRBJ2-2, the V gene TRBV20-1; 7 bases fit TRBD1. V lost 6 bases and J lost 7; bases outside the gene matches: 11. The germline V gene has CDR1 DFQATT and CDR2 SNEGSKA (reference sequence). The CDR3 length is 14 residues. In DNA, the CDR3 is TGCAGTGCCAGGGACAGCCCTTACATCGGGGAGCTGTTTTTT. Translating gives CSARDSPYIGELFF.

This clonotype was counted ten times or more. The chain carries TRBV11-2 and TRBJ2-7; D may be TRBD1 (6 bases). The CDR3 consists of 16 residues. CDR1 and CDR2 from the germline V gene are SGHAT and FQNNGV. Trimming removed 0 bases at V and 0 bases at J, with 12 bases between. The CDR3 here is CASSLDGGWSSYEQYF. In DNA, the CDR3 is TGTGCCAGCAGCTTAGATGGGGGCTGGAGCTCCTACGAGCAGTACTTC.

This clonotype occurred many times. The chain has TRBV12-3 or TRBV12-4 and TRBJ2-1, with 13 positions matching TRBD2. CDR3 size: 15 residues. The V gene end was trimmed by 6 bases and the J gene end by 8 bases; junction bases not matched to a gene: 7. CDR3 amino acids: CASSSGTSGNHEQFF. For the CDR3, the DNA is TGTGCCAGCAGCTCCGGGACTAGCGGGAACCATGAGCAGTTCTTC.

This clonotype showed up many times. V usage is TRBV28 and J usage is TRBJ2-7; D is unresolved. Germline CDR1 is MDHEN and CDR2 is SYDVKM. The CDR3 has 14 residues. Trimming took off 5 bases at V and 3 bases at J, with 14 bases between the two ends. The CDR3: CASSPPWVGYEQYF. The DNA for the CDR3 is TGTGCCAGCAGTCCCCCGTGGGTAGGCTACGAGCAGTACTTC.

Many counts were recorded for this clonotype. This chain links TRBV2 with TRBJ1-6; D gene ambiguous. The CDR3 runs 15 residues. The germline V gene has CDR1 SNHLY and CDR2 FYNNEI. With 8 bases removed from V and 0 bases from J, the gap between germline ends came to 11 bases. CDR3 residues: CASQGTDSYNSPLHF. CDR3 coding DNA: TGTGCCAGCCAAGGAACGGACTCCTATAATTCACCCCTCCACTTT.

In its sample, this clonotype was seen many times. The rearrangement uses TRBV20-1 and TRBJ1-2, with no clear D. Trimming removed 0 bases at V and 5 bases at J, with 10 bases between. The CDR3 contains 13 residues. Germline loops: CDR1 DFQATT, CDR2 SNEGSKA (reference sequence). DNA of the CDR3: TGCAGTGCTAGAGATAACCGGGATTATGGCTACACCTTC. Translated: CSARDNRDYGYTF.

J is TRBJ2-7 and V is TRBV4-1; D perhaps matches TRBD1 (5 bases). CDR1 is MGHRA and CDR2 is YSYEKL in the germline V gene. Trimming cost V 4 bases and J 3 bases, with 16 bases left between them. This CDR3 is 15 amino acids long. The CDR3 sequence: CASSLNVRANYEQYF. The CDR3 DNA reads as TGCGCCAGCAGCCTGAACGTCAGGGCGAACTACGAGCAGTACTTC.

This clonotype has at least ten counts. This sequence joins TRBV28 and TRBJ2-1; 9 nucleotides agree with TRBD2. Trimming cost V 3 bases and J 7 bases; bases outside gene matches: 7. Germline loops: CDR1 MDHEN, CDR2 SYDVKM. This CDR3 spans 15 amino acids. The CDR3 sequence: CASSFLQGLANEQFF. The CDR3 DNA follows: TGTGCCAGCAGTTTTCTACAGGGACTAGCTAATGAGCAGTTCTTC.

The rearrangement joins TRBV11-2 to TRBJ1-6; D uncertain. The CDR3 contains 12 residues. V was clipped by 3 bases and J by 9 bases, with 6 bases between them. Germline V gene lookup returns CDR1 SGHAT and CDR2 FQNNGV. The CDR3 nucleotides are TGTGCCAGCAGCTTTAAGGGTTCACCCCTCCACTTT. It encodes CASSFKGSPLHF.

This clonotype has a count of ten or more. Written as DNA, the CDR3 is TGTGCCAGCAGCTTCTGGGACAGGAACACTGAAGCTTTCTTT. It codes for CASSFWDRNTEAFF. This chain connects TRBV7-8 to TRBJ1-1, with 7 bases aligning to TRBD1. Germline CDR1 is SGHVS and CDR2 is FQNEAQ. The V segment lost 3 bases and the J segment 1 base; nucleotides outside the gene matches: 2. The CDR3 runs to 14 residues.

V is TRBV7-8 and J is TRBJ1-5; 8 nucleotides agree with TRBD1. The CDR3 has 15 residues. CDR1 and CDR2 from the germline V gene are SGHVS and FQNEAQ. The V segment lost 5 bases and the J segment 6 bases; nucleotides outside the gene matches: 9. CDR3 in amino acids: CASSVHRGTGQPQHF. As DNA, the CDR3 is TGTGCCAGCAGCGTACACAGGGGGACAGGTCAGCCCCAGCATTTT. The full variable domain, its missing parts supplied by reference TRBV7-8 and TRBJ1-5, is GAGVSQSPRYKVAKRGQDVALRCDPISGHVSLFWYQQALGQGPEFLTYFQNEAQLDKSGLPSDRFFAERPEGSVSTLKIQRTQQEDSAVYLCASSVHRGTGQPQHFGDGTRLSIL.

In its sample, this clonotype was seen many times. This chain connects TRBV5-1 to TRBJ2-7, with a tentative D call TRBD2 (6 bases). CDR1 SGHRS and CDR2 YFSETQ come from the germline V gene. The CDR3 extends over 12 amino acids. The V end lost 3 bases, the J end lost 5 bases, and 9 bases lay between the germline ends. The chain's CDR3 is CASSYGGNEQYF. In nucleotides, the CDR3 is TGCGCCAGCAGCTACGGAGGGAACGAGCAGTACTTC.